This T cell receptor (beta chain) was retrieved from a study of blood T cell repertoires in COVID-19. Study background: Samples came from the United States, Italy and Spain, spanning acute and convalescent COVID-19. T cells, B-cell-depleted T cells, or PBMCs supplied cDNA or gDNA.

Per the original methods: Estimation of nucleated cell counts was performed using reference gene primer amplification. Clones were read by immunoSEQ multiplex PCR, and TCRdb kept only the in-frame ones, dropping some. V and J calls and clone size follow that table, whereas D and trimming were derived from the DNA. Here the sample spans more than 200,000 clones, 83% being singletons. The CDR3 spans 15 residues. Germline assignment: CDR1 SGHDT and CDR2 YYEEEE. After removal of 4 bases from V and 3 bases from J, the junction contained 9 bases not matched to a gene. V gene TRBV5-6 combines with J gene TRBJ2-7, with 8 nucleotides matching TRBD1. The sequenced sample was peripheral blood. The clonotype was recovered from a woman aged 40 to 50 with active or convalescent COVID-19. The CDR3 nucleotides are TGTGCCAGCAGCCAAGTGGACAGGGCGGGCTACGAGCAGTACTTC. Translating it yields CASSQVDRAGYEQYF. The full variable domain, rest sourced from reference TRBV5-6 and TRBJ2-7, is DAGVTQSPTHLIKTRGQQVTLRCSPKSGHDTVSWYQQALGQGPQFIFQYYEEEERQRGNFPDRFSGHQFPNYSSELNVNALLLGDSALYLCASSQVDRAGYEQYFGPGTRLTVT.